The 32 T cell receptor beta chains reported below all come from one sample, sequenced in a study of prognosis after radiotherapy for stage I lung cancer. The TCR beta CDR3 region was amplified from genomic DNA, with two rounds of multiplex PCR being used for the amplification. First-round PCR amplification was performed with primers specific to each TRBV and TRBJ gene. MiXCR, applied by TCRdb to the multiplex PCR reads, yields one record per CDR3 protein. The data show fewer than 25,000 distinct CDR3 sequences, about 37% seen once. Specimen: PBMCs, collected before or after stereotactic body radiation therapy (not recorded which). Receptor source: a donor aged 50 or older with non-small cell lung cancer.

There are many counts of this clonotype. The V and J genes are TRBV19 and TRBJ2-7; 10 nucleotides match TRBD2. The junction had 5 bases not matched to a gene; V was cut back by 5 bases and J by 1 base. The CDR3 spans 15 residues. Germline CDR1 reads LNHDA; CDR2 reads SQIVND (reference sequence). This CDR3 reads CASSPTSGPSYEQYF. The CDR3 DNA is TGTGCCAGTAGTCCGACTAGCGGGCCTTCCTACGAGCAGTACTTC. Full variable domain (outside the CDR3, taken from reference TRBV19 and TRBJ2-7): DGGITQSPKYLFRKEGQNVTLSCEQNLNHDAMYWYRQDPGQGLRLIYYSQIVNDFQKGDIAEGYSVSREKKESFPLTVTSAQKNPTAFYLCASSPTSGPSYEQYFGPGTRLTVT.

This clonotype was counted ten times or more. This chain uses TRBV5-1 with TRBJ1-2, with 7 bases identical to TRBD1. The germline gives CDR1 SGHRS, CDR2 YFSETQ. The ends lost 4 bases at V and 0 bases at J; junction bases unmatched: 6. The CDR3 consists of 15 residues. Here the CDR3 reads CASSLRTGTNYGYTF. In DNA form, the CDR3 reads TGCGCCAGCAGCCTGCGGACAGGTACTAACTATGGCTACACCTTC. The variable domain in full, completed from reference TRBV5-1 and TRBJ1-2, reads KAGVTQTPRYLIKTRGQQVTLSCSPISGHRSVSWYQQTPGQGLQFLFEYFSETQRNKGNFPGRFSGRQFSNSRSEMNVSTLELGDSALYLCASSLRTGTNYGYTFGSGTRLTVV.

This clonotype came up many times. The CDR3 DNA reads as TGTGCCAGCAGCTTAGCGCGGGCAGGGGGCAAGAACACTGAAGCTTTCTTT. Its protein is CASSLARAGGKNTEAFF. The chain couples TRBV7-8 to TRBJ1-1, with 8 bases that match TRBD1. The CDR3 length is 17 residues. Germline V gene data show CDR1 as SGHVS and CDR2 as FQNEAQ. Unmatched junction bases numbered 7, after V lost 0 bases and J lost 1 base.

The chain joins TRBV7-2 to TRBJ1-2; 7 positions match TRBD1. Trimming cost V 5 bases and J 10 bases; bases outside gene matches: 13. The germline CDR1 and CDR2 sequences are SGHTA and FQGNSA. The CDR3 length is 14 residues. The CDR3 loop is CASSRGPSNYFYTF. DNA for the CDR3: TGTGCCAGCAGCAGGGGGCCGTCTAACTATTTCTACACCTTC.

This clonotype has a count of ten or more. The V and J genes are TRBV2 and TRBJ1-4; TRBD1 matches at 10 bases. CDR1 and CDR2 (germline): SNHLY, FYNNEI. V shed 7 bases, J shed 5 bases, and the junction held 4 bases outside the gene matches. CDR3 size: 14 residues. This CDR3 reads CASTVGQGNEKLFF. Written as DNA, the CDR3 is TGTGCCAGCACCGTGGGACAGGGGAATGAAAAACTGTTTTTT.

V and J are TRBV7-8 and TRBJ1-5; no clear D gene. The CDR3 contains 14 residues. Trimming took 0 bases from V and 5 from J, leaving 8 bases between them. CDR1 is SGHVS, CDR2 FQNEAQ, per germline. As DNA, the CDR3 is TGTGCCAGCAGCTTAGCTGGGATTTATCAGCCCCAGCATTTT. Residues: CASSLAGIYQPQHF.

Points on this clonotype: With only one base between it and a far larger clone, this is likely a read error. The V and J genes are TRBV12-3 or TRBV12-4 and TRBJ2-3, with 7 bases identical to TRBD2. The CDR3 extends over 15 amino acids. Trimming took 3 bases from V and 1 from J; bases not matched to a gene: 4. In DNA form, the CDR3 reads TGTGCCAGCAGTTTCGTACTAGCGCGCACAGATACGCAGTATTTT. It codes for CASSFVLARTDTQYF.

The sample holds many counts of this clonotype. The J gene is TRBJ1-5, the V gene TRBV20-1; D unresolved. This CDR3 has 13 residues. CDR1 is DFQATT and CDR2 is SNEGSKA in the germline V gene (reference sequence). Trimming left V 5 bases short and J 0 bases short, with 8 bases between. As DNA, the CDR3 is TGCAGTGCTGAGGGTTATAGCAATCAGCCCCAGCATTTT. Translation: CSAEGYSNQPQHF.

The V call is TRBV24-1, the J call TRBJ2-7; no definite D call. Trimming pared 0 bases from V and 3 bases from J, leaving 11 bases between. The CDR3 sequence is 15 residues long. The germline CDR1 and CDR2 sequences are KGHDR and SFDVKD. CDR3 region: CATSDLPVDNYEQYF. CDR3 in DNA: TGTGCCACCAGTGATTTGCCCGTCGACAACTACGAGCAGTACTTC.

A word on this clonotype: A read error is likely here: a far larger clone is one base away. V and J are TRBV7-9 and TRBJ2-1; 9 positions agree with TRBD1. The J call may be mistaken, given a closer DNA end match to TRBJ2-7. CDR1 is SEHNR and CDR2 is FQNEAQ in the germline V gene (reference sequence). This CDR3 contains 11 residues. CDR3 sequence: CVGDRVYEQYF. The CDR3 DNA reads TGTGTCGGGGACAGGGTCTACGAGCAGTACTTC.

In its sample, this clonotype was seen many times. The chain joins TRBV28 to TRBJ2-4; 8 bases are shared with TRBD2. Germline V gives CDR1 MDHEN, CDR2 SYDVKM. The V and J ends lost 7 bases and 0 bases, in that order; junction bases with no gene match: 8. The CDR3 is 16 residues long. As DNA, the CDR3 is TGTGCCAGCATAGCGGGGCTACCCCAAGCCAAAAACATTCAGTACTTC. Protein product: CASIAGLPQAKNIQYF.

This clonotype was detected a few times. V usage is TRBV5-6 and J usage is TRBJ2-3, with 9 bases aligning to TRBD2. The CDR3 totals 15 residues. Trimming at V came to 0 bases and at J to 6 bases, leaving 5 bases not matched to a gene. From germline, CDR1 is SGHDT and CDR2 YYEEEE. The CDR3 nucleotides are TGTGCCAGCAGCTTGGCTAGCGGGGCGTCGGATACGCAGTATTTT. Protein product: CASSLASGASDTQYF.

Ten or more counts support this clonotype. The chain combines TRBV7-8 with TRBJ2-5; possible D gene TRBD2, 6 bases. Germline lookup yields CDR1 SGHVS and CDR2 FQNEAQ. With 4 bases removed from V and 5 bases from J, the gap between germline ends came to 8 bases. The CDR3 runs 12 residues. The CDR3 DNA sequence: TGTGCCAGCAGCTGGACTAAGGAGACCCAGTACTTC. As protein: CASSWTKETQYF. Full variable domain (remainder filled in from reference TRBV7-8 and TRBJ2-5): GAGVSQSPRYKVAKRGQDVALRCDPISGHVSLFWYQQALGQGPEFLTYFQNEAQLDKSGLPSDRFFAERPEGSVSTLKIQRTQQEDSAVYLCASSWTKETQYFGPGTRLLVL.

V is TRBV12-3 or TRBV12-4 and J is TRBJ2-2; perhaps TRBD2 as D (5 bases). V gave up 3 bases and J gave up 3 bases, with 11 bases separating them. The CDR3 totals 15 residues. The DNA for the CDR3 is TGTGCCAGCAGTTTCCGAGGACTGGACACCGGGGAGCTGTTTTTT. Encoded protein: CASSFRGLDTGELFF.

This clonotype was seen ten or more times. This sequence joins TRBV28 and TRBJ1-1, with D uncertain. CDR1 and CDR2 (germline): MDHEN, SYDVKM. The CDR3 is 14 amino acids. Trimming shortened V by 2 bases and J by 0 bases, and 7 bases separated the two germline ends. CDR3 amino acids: CASSLKAMNTEAFF. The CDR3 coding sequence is TGTGCCAGCAGTTTAAAGGCCATGAACACTGAAGCTTTCTTT.

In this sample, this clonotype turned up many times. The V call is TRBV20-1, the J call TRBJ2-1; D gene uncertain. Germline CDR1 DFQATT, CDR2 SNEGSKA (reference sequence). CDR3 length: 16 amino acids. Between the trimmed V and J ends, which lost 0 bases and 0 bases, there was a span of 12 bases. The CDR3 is CSARDFGGSSYNEQFF. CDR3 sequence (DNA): TGCAGTGCTAGAGATTTTGGCGGCAGCTCCTACAATGAGCAGTTCTTC.

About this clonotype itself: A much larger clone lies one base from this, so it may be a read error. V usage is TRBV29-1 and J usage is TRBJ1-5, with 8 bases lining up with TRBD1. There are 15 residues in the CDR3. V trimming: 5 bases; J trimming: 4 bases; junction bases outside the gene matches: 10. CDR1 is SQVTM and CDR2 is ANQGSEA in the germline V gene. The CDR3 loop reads CSVKLGTGGNQPQHF. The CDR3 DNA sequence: TGCAGCGTTAAATTAGGGACAGGCGGTAATCAGCCCCAGCATTTT.

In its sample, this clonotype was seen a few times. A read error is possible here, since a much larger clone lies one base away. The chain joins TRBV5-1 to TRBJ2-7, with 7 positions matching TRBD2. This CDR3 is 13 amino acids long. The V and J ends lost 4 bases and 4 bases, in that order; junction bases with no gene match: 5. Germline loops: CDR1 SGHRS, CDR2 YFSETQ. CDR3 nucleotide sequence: TGCGCCAGCAGCGGACGGGGGGTTTACGAGCAGTACTTC. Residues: CASSGRGVYEQYF.

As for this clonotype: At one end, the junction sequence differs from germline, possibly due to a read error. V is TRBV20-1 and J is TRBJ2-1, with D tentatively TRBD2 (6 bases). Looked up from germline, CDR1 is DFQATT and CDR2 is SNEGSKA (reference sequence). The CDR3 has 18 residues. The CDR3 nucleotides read TGCAGTGCTAAATATAAACGGCTACGGGAGCACCCTTACAACGAGCAGTTCTTC. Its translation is CSAKYKRLREHPYNEQFF.

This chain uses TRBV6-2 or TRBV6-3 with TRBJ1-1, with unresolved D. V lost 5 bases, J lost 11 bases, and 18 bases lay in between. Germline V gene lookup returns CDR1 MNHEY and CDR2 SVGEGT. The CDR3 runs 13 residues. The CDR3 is CASSDNAGTMAFF. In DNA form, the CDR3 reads TGTGCCAGCAGTGACAACGCCGGTACAATGGCTTTCTTT.

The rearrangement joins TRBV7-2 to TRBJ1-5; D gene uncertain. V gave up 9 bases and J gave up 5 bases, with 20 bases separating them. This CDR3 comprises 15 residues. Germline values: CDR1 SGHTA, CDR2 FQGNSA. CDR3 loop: CASSPRVGYDQPQHF. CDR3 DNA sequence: TGTGCCAGTAGCCCCAGAGTCGGATACGATCAGCCCCAGCATTTT.

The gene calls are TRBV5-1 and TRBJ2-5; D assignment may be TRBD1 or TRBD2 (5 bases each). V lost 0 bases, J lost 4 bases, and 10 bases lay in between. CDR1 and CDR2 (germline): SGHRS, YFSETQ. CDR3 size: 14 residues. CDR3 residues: CASSLVSGPETQYF. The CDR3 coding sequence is TGCGCCAGCAGCTTGGTTTCGGGACCAGAGACCCAGTACTTC.

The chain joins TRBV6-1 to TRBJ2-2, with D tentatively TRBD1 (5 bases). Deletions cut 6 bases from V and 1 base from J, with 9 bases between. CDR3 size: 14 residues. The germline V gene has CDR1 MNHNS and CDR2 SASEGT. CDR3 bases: TGTGCCAGCAGCCCACAGGTGAACACCGGGGAGCTGTTTTTT. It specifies CASSPQVNTGELFF.

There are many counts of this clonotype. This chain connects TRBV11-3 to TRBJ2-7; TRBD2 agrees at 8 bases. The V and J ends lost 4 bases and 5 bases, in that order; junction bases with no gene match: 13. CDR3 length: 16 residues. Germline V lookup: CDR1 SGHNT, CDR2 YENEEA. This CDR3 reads CASSSGGGQGRNEQYF. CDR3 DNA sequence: TGTGCCAGCAGCTCCGGGGGGGGGCAGGGTCGGAACGAGCAGTACTTC.

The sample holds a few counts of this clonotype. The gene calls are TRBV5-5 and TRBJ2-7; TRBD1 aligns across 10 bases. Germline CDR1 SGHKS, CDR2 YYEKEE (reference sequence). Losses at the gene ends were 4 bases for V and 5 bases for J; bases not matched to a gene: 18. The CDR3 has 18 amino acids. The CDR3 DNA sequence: TGTGCCAGCAGCCGAAATTTACCTTCGACAGGGGGCCCCAACGAGCAGTACTTC. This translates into CASSRNLPSTGGPNEQYF.

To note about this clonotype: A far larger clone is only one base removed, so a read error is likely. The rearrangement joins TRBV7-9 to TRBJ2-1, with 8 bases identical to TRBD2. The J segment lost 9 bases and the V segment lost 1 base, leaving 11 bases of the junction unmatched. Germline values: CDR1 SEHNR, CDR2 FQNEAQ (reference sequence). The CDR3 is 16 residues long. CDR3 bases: TGTGCCAGCAGCTTAGTCGGTAGCGGGAACCCCAGTGAGCAGTTCTTC. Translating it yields CASSLVGSGNPSEQFF.

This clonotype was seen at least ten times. CDR3 sequence reads: CASSFSRYEQYF. The CDR3 DNA is TGTGCCAGCAGCTTCAGTCGGTACGAGCAGTACTTC. The chain is built from TRBV7-6 and TRBJ2-7; D is uncertain. There are 12 residues in the CDR3. Germline assignment: CDR1 SGHVS and CDR2 FNYEAQ. Trimming removed 3 bases from V and 4 bases from J, with 7 bases in between.

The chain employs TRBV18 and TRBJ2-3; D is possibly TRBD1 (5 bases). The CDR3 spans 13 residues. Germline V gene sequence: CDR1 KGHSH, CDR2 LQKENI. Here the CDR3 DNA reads TGTGAAAGCTCACCACGCAGGGATGATACGCAGTATTTT. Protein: CESSPRRDDTQYF.

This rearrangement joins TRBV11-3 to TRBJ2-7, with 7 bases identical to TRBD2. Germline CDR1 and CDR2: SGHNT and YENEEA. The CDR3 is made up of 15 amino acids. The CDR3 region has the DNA TGTTCCAACAGCTTAGTTGCGGGAGTTACGCAGGAGCAGTACTTC. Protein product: CSNSLVAGVTQEQYF.

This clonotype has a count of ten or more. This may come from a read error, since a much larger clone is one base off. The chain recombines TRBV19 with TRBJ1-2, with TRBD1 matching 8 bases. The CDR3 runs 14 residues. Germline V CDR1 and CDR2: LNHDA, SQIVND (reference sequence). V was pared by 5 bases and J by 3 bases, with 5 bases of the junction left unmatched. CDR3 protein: CASSWAGQDYGYTF. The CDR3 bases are TGTGCCAGTAGTTGGGCGGGACAGGACTATGGCTACACCTTC.

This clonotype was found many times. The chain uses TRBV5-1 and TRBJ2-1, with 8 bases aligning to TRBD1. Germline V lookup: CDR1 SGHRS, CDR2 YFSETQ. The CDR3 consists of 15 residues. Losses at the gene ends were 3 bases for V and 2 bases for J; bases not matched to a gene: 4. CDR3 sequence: CASSSGQGTYNEQFF. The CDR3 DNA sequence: TGCGCCAGCAGCTCAGGACAGGGTACCTACAATGAGCAGTTCTTC.

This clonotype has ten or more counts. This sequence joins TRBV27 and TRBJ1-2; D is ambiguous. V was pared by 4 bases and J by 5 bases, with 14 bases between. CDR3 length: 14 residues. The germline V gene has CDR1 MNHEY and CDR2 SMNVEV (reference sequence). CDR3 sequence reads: CASSSVSSLYGYTF. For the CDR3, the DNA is TGTGCCAGCAGTTCGGTTTCAAGCCTGTATGGCTACACCTTC.